The T cell receptor beta chain under discussion was sequenced for a study of metastatic and nonmetastatic thyroid tumors. Study information: Repertoires from blood and tumor or nodule tissue of malignant and benign thyroid patients were compared. Study-wide results and limits: Reportedly, malignant thyroid tumors had significantly higher TCR beta diversity than benign nodules, in blood and tumor.

A word on this clone: Its antigen is unknown. One end of the junction is discordant with germline, which a read error may explain.

Using MiXCR, TCRdb re-called clones from the PCR reads. The table lists tens of thousands of clones, around 13% of them singletons. Prior to thyroid surgery, none of the patients had received any treatment. This receptor was identified in a female donor with papillary thyroid cancer or a benign thyroid nodule (not recorded which). Some clones in this sample may be carry-over from other donors' samples. The sample consisted of tumor tissue.

CDR3 residues: CASSYWITATQNTEAFF. As DNA, the CDR3 is TGTGCCAGCAGTTACTGGATTACGGCCACCCAGAACACTGAAGCCTTCTTT. The chain is built from TRBV6-5 and TRBJ1-1; D ambiguous. Germline V gene sequence: CDR1 MNHEY, CDR2 SVGAGI. The CDR3 consists of 17 residues.